The rows below give T cell receptor beta chains drawn from one sample of a study of blood T cell repertoires in COVID-19. TCRdb keeps only in-frame clones here, not all; method: immunoSEQ multiplex PCR. Of under 200,000 clones in the sample, 85% to 90% were seen once. The sequenced sample was peripheral blood. These receptors came from a man between 18 and 29 years old with acute or convalescent COVID-19. Both conserved end residues are part of each CDR3. A D gene is named only where the DNA matches it firmly. Part of the rows lack a size; the others show once, few, many or a class for expanded clones.

V,size,D,J,CDR3,DNA
TRBV29-1,once,.,TRBJ2-1,CSVTGLVEQFF,TGCAGCGTTACAGGGTTGGTTGAGCAGTTCTTC
TRBV21-1,.,.,TRBJ1-6,CASYRNDAYNSPLHF,TGTGCCAGCTACAGGAATGATGCCTATAATTCACCCCTCCACTTT
TRBV5-1,.,TRBD2,TRBJ2-5,CASSLGTTSGQETQYF,TGCGCCAGCAGCTTAGGGACGACTAGCGGACAAGAGACCCAGTACTTC
TRBV18,.,TRBD2,TRBJ2-5,CASSPRTSGTSGETQYF,TGTGCCAGCTCACCCCGGACTAGCGGAACCTCGGGGGAGACCCAGTACTTC
TRBV20-1,.,TRBD2,TRBJ2-3,CSASISSGGPHQGTQYF,TGCAGTGCTAGTATCTCCAGCGGGGGGCCACATCAGGGTACGCAGTATTTT
TRBV6-6,.,TRBD1,TRBJ2-2,CASHKKTGGTGELFF,TGTGCCAGCCATAAGAAGACAGGGGGCACCGGGGAGCTGTTTTTT
TRBV9,.,TRBD1,TRBJ1-1,CASSPRQGKTEAFF,TGTGCCAGCAGCCCCAGACAGGGAAAGACTGAAGCTTTCTTT
TRBV7-9,medium-sized,TRBD1,TRBJ2-1,CASSLMDRYNEQFF,TGTGCCAGCAGCTTAATGGACAGGTACAATGAGCAGTTCTTC
TRBV5-4,.,TRBD1,TRBJ2-3,CASSSGQGWSDTQYF,TGTGCCAGCAGCTCGGGACAGGGGTGGTCAGATACGCAGTATTTT
TRBV9,once,.,TRBJ1-4,CASSRGGSNEKLFF,TGTGCCAGCAGCCGAGGAGGCAGTAATGAAAAACTGTTTTTT
TRBV19,.,TRBD2,TRBJ2-1,CASSPTSGGYNEQFF,TGTGCCAGTAGTCCCACTAGCGGGGGCTACAATGAGCAGTTCTTC
TRBV18,.,TRBD1,TRBJ1-2,CASSPSLINPGQGQGYTF,TGTGCCAGCTCACCGTCCCTTATAAATCCGGGACAGGGGCAGGGCTACACCTTC
TRBV15,.,.,TRBJ2-1,CATSRESIRSSYNEQFF,TGTGCCACCAGCAGGGAGAGTATACGGAGCTCCTACAATGAGCAGTTCTTC
TRBV6-5,.,.,TRBJ2-5,CASSYLGQGQETQYF,TGTGCCAGCAGTTACCTGGGGCAGGGACAAGAGACCCAGTACTTC
TRBV18,.,.,TRBJ2-5,CASSLGQTAQETQYF,TGTGCCAGCTCACTAGGACAGACCGCTCAAGAGACCCAGTACTTC
TRBV6-6,.,.,TRBJ1-5,CASSVGQDQPQHF,TGTGCCAGCAGTGTAGGACAAGATCAGCCCCAGCATTTT
TRBV2,.,.,TRBJ2-5,CASSEWGRWETQYF,TGTGCCAGCAGTGAATGGGGGCGCTGGGAGACCCAGTACTTC
TRBV5-1,.,TRBD1,TRBJ2-1,CASSLSTGETTYNEQFF,TGCGCCAGCAGCTTGAGTACAGGGGAAACAACCTACAATGAGCAGTTCTTC
TRBV4-1,.,TRBD1,TRBJ1-4,CASSLTGGWDEKLFF,TGCGCCAGCAGCCTCACAGGGGGCTGGGATGAAAAACTGTTTTTT
TRBV4-2,.,TRBD1,TRBJ1-3,CASSHVGGQGPFLDF,TGTGCCAGCAGCCATGTCGGGGGACAGGGGCCATTCTTGGATTTT
TRBV3-1/TRBV3-2,few,.,TRBJ1-1,CASSQQGRGTEAFF,TGTGCCAGCAGCCAGCAGGGCAGGGGAACTGAAGCTTTCTTT
TRBV27,.,TRBD1,TRBJ2-3,CASRPGTGMYSTDTQYF,TGTGCCAGCAGGCCCGGGACAGGGATGTATAGCACAGATACGCAGTATTTT
TRBV6-6,once,TRBD1,TRBJ1-1,CASSGQGHTEAFF,TGTGCCAGCAGCGGACAGGGTCATACTGAAGCTTTCTTT
TRBV11-2,.,.,TRBJ2-2,CASSSSGGVNTGELFF,TGTGCCAGCAGCTCCTCAGGAGGGGTGAACACCGGGGAGCTGTTTTTT
TRBV7-9,.,TRBD2,TRBJ2-1,CASSLAGTRSNEQFF,TGTGCCAGCAGCTTGGCCGGGACTAGGTCCAATGAGCAGTTCTTC
TRBV29-1,.,.,TRBJ2-2,CSVEARVNTGELFF,TGCAGCGTTGAAGCCAGGGTAAACACCGGGGAGCTGTTTTTT
TRBV7-2,.,.,TRBJ1-2,CASSLAQVGQGDGYTF,TGTGCCAGCAGCTTAGCCCAAGTGGGACAAGGAGATGGCTACACCTTC
TRBV5-6,.,TRBD1,TRBJ1-2,CASSQAGTGRLRGYTF,TGTGCCAGCAGCCAAGCCGGGACAGGGCGCCTACGGGGCTACACCTTC
TRBV7-8,.,TRBD2,TRBJ2-3,CASSPGLAGHTDTQYF,TGTGCCAGCAGCCCGGGACTAGCGGGGCACACAGATACGCAGTATTTT
TRBV14,.,.,TRBJ2-1,CASSQGFSGIRNEQFF,TGTGCCAGCAGCCAAGGATTCAGCGGCATCAGGAATGAGCAGTTCTTC
TRBV6-1,.,.,TRBJ1-4,CASSEGGDVVEKLFF,TGTGCCAGCAGTGAGGGAGGGGACGTCGTGGAAAAACTGTTTTTT
TRBV28,.,TRBD1,TRBJ1-1,CASITSRDRFNEAFF,TGTGCCAGCATAACTAGCCGGGACAGGTTTAATGAAGCTTTCTTT
TRBV19,once,.,TRBJ1-6,CASSIAGNNSPLHF,TGTGCCAGTAGTATCGCAGGGAACAATTCACCCCTCCACTTT
TRBV6-7,few,.,TRBJ1-1,CAVGGSMGTEAFF,TGTGCCGTGGGGGGATCCATGGGCACTGAAGCTTTCTTT
TRBV19,.,TRBD1,TRBJ1-4,CASSIGPGGLSNEKLFF,TGTGCCAGTAGTATAGGGCCAGGGGGCCTTTCTAATGAAAAACTGTTTTTT
TRBV19,once,TRBD1,TRBJ1-5,CASSLGTDYNQPQHF,TGTGCCAGTAGCTTAGGGACAGATTACAATCAGCCCCAGCATTTT
TRBV7-9,.,TRBD1,TRBJ1-3,CASSLADRSYGNTIYF,TGTGCCAGCAGCTTAGCGGACAGGTCCTACGGAAACACCATATATTTT
TRBV27,.,.,TRBJ2-1,CASSTSGGPYNEQFF,TGTGCCAGCAGCACTTCCGGGGGGCCTTACAATGAGCAGTTCTTC
TRBV3-1/TRBV3-2,.,TRBD1,TRBJ1-2,CASSQERTGYGYTF,TGTGCCAGCAGCCAAGAGAGGACAGGGTATGGCTACACCTTC
TRBV5-5,once,.,TRBJ2-7,CASSITGAHEQYF,TGTGCCAGCTCTATCACAGGAGCCCACGAGCAGTACTTC
TRBV9,.,.,TRBJ1-5,CASSVAGSGNQPQHF,TGTGCCAGCAGCGTAGCGGGGAGCGGCAATCAGCCCCAGCATTTT
TRBV4-1,.,.,TRBJ2-1,CASSPEAASSYNEQFF,TGCGCCAGCAGCCCCGAGGCAGCGAGCTCCTACAATGAGCAGTTCTTC
TRBV27,.,.,TRBJ1-5,CASSFGLGNQPQHF,TGTGCCAGCAGTTTTGGACTAGGCAATCAGCCCCAGCATTTT
TRBV14,.,.,TRBJ2-3,CASSQGNRVGTDTQYF,TGTGCCAGCAGCCAAGGGAACAGGGTGGGAACAGATACGCAGTATTTT
TRBV2,.,.,TRBJ1-2,CASSEGKGRTWDGYTF,TGTGCCAGCAGTGAAGGAAAAGGCCGGACTTGGGATGGCTACACCTTC
TRBV29-1,.,.,TRBJ1-1,CSVDGGRVNTEAFF,TGCAGCGTTGACGGGGGACGGGTGAACACTGAAGCTTTCTTT
TRBV5-4,.,TRBD1,TRBJ1-2,CASSLLGGSGYTF,TGTGCCAGCAGCTTGTTAGGGGGCAGTGGCTACACCTTC
TRBV6-5,.,TRBD1,TRBJ2-3,CASRTGSTDTQYF,TGTGCCAGCAGGACAGGGAGCACAGATACGCAGTATTTT
TRBV3-1/TRBV3-2,.,.,TRBJ1-6,CASSQGGSHSYNSPLHF,TGTGCCAGCAGCCAAGGCGGGAGCCACTCCTATAATTCACCCCTCCACTTT
TRBV5-4,.,TRBD2,TRBJ2-1,CASSLMGGGVYNEQFF,TGTGCCAGCAGCTTGATGGGCGGGGGGGTATACAATGAGCAGTTCTTC
TRBV9,once,TRBD1,TRBJ2-1,CASSVAETGGYNEQFF,TGTGCCAGCAGCGTAGCTGAGACAGGGGGCTACAATGAGCAGTTCTTC
TRBV19,once,.,TRBJ2-3,CASSTRRGPQYF,TGTGCCAGTAGTACGAGAAGAGGGCCGCAGTATTTT
TRBV7-9,.,.,TRBJ1-3,CASSLTSSGNTIYF,TGTGCCAGCAGCTTAACCAGCTCTGGAAACACCATATATTTT
TRBV6-5,.,.,TRBJ1-6,CAILLRGSNSPLHF,TGTGCCATCCTACTAAGGGGGTCGAATTCACCCCTCCACTTT
TRBV24-1,.,TRBD2,TRBJ2-3,CATSWASGGPDTQYF,TGTGCCACCAGTTGGGCTAGCGGAGGGCCAGATACGCAGTATTTT
TRBV10-1,.,TRBD1,TRBJ1-2,CASHATGVNYGYTF,TGCGCCAGCCACGCCACAGGGGTTAACTATGGCTACACCTTC